What follows is one TCR beta chain and its context. What it recognizes is unknown. Primers for the PCR totalled 60 Vbeta and 13 Jbeta. Generated by immunoSEQ multiplex PCR, the TCRdb table keeps only in-frame clones and is missing some. The table includes 85,000 to 100,000 clones, roughly 75% detected once. This sample stems from a study of cytomegalovirus exposure and HLA in healthy donors. Germline assignment: CDR1 SQVTM and CDR2 ANQGSEA. The CDR3 covers 14 residues. V was trimmed by 5 bases and J by 0 bases, leaving 13 bases between them. Broader study findings: Some TCR beta chains (around 160 of them) were listed as cytomegalovirus-associated. Prior analysis indicated that the majority of TCR beta V segments exhibited productivity approximately 87% or approximately 30% of the time.

The clonotype originates from a woman aged 60-75 years in good health and CMV-seronegative. The sample consisted of PBMCs. The chain employs TRBV29-1 and TRBJ1-1, with a weak D call TRBD1 (5 bases). The CDR3 DNA reads TGCAGCGTTAGACAGAGGAGCATGAACACTGAAGCTTTCTTT. Translation: CSVRQRSMNTEAFF.